One sample yielded the 13 T cell receptor beta chains listed below, sequenced in a study of post-analysis software for immune sequencing data. Regarding the study as a whole: The study found TRBV5-6, TRBV5-1 and TRBV20-1 among 5 or 6 TRBV segments more frequent in patients than controls.

Unique molecular identifiers were present in the TCR beta cDNA libraries. Via MiXCR, TCRdb re-called the PCR reads, giving one row per CDR3 protein. The sample consists of 700,000 to 900,000 distinct CDR3 sequences, roughly 50% of them appearing once. No cognate antigen is known for these TCRs. The material sequenced was blood. Receptor source: a girl between 5 and 17 years old with multiple sclerosis.

This clonotype was detected only a few times. V gene TRBV20-1 combines with J gene TRBJ2-1; 13 nucleotides match TRBD2. V lost 5 bases to trimming and J lost 7 bases; unmatched junction nucleotides: 8. Germline V lookup: CDR1 DFQATT, CDR2 SNEGSKA (reference sequence). This CDR3 has 15 residues. The CDR3 reads CSARTSGSIRNEQFF. For the CDR3, the DNA is TGCAGTGCTCGGACTAGCGGGAGTATTAGGAATGAGCAGTTCTTC.

This clonotype was detected a few times. V and J are TRBV29-1 and TRBJ1-2; D is possibly TRBD1 (5 bases). Germline CDR1 SQVTM, CDR2 ANQGSEA. V gave up 2 bases and J gave up 4 bases, with 14 bases separating them. This CDR3 is 14 amino acids long. The CDR3 reads CSVETVGTVYGYTF. DNA for the CDR3: TGCAGCGTTGAAACGGTGGGGACGGTCTATGGCTACACCTTC. Based on the CDR3 plus reference TRBV29-1 and TRBJ1-2, the full variable domain is SAVISQKPSRDICQRGTSLTIQCQVDSQVTMMFWYRQQPGQSLTLIATANQGSEATYESGFVIDKFPISRPNLTFSTLTVSNMSPEDSSIYLCSVETVGTVYGYTFGSGTRLTVV.

This clonotype was counted between two and nine times. The chain carries TRBV12-3 or TRBV12-4 and TRBJ2-5, with TRBD2 matching 7 bases. The CDR3 contains 16 residues. With V trimmed by 6 bases and J by 5 bases, 15 bases remained unmatched. The CDR3 nucleotides read TGTGCCAGCAGCCCTGAGAGTGGCGGGAGAGGGGAGACCCAGTACTTC. It translates to CASSPESGGRGETQYF.

The rearrangement links TRBV4-3 to TRBJ1-2; 8 bases agree with TRBD1. The CDR3 is made up of 15 amino acids. V gave up 1 base and J gave up 4 bases; unmatched junction bases: 5. The germline V gene encodes CDR1 LGHNA and CDR2 YSLEER. As DNA, the CDR3 is TGCGCCAGCAGCCAAGCCCCGGGACAGGCCTATGGCTACACCTTC. Protein sequence: CASSQAPGQAYGYTF.

The CDR3 spells CASSLKGGANQPQHF. The CDR3 region has the DNA TGTGCCAGCAGCCTCAAGGGGGGAGCCAATCAGCCCCAGCATTTT. The chain couples TRBV7-9 to TRBJ1-5; a weak D match, TRBD1 (6 bases). Trimming took off 5 bases at V and 3 bases at J, with 14 bases between the two ends. Germline loops: CDR1 SEHNR, CDR2 FQNEAQ (reference sequence). The CDR3 spans 15 residues.

Of note for this clonotype: A junction boundary mismatches the germline segment, possibly from a read error. DNA for the CDR3: TGCAGCGTTGAGGGACTAGCGGGAGATCTATACAATGGGCAGTTCTTC. Translated: CSVEGLAGDLYNGQFF. V is TRBV29-1 and J is TRBJ2-1, with TRBD2 matching over 14 bases. The CDR3 length is 16 residues. Per the germline V gene, CDR1 is SQVTM and CDR2 is ANQGSEA.

This clonotype occurred once. The chain uses TRBV9 and TRBJ2-1; TRBD1 might be the D (5 bases). V was clipped by 5 bases and J by 7 bases, with 19 bases between them. Germline lookup yields CDR1 SGDLS and CDR2 YYNGEE. The CDR3 runs to 15 residues. The CDR3 DNA is TGTGCCAGCAGGGACGATTTAGATTCAGGGAATGAGCAGTTCTTC. Translation: CASRDDLDSGNEQFF.

This chain links TRBV10-3 with TRBJ1-2, with unresolved D. This CDR3 region has 12 residues. Germline V gives CDR1 ENHRY, CDR2 SYGVKD. Trimming stripped 5 bases from V and 8 bases from J, with 12 bases between. The CDR3 DNA reads TGTGCCATCAGTATTGACGCTCAGGGCTACACCTTC. This gives the protein CAISIDAQGYTF.

The chain carries TRBV6-5 and TRBJ2-7; TRBD2 is a possible D gene (6 bases). Germline CDR1 MNHEY, CDR2 SVGAGI. V was clipped by 5 bases and J by 0 bases, with 11 bases between them. The CDR3 consists of 14 residues. The CDR3 nucleotides are TGTGCCAGCAGTCCTAGCGCAACCTCCTACGAGCAGTACTTC. Translated, it gives CASSPSATSYEQYF.

The genes are TRBV7-9 and TRBJ2-7; TRBD2 matches at 10 bases. V was clipped by 5 bases and J by 3 bases; unmatched bases: 10. CDR1 is SEHNR, CDR2 FQNEAQ, per germline (reference sequence). The CDR3 is 16 amino acids. As DNA, the CDR3 is TGTGCCAGCAGCCCAGCGCGGGCTAGCGGGAGCTACGAGCAGTACTTC. Its translation: CASSPARASGSYEQYF.

The chain couples TRBV5-4 to TRBJ2-3; 13 bases line up with TRBD2. Germline assignment: CDR1 SGHNT and CDR2 YYREEE (reference sequence). V was clipped by 2 bases and J by 0 bases; unmatched bases: 3. This CDR3 has 17 residues. The CDR3 loop is CASSFLGLAGSTDTQYF. CDR3 in DNA: TGTGCCAGCAGCTTCCTGGGACTAGCGGGAAGCACAGATACGCAGTATTTT.

The V and J genes are TRBV5-1 and TRBJ2-1; 12 bases map to TRBD2. The CDR3 sequence is 16 residues long. CDR1 SGHRS and CDR2 YFSETQ come from the germline V gene. V dropped 4 bases and J dropped 3; count of bases not matched to a gene: 5. CDR3 loop: CASSQAGLAGYNEQFF. CDR3 nucleotides: TGCGCCAGCAGCCAAGCGGGACTAGCGGGCTACAATGAGCAGTTCTTC.

CDR3 bases: TGTGCCAGCAGTTTTGAGGCCGGGAGGGCCCATACGCAGTATTTT. Protein sequence: CASSFEAGRAHTQYF. The chain has TRBV12-3 or TRBV12-4 and TRBJ2-3, with TRBD2 identical over 8 bases. Trimming took 3 bases from V and 7 from J; bases not matched to a gene: 9. This CDR3 region has 15 residues.